This passage covers 3 T cell receptor beta chains from one sample sequenced in a study of blood T cell repertoires in COVID-19. Sequenced by immunoSEQ multiplex PCR; TCRdb stores in-frame clones only, minus some. The table includes 140,000 to 150,000 clones, around 89% detected once. Source material: peripheral blood. All receptors derive from a man between 60 and 70 years old with active or convalescent COVID-19.

The chain joins TRBV4-2 to TRBJ2-7, with TRBD2 matching 13 bases. V shed 0 bases and J 2 bases; nucleotides not matched to a gene: 4. Germline-derived CDR1 and CDR2 are LGHNA and YNFKEQ. The CDR3 has 17 residues. In nucleotides, the CDR3 is TGTGCCAGCAGCCAAGAGGGTACTAGCGGGGGGGCCTACGAGCAGTACTTC. Residues: CASSQEGTSGGAYEQYF.

V and J are TRBV27 and TRBJ2-1, with 10 nucleotides matching TRBD2. Germline V lookup: CDR1 MNHEY, CDR2 SMNVEV (reference sequence). This CDR3 is 16 amino acids long. The J segment lost 1 base and the V segment lost 3 bases, leaving 3 bases of the junction unmatched. In DNA form, the CDR3 reads TGTGCCAGCAGTTTTAGCGGGGGGCTTTCCTACAATGAGCAGTTCTTC. This gives the protein CASSFSGGLSYNEQFF.

Comment on this clone: The junction and the germline gene differ at one end; a read error may be behind it. The chain has TRBV19 and TRBJ1-4; no clear D. This CDR3 comprises 14 residues. Germline V gene lookup returns CDR1 LNHDA and CDR2 SQIVND (reference sequence). The CDR3 region is CASSVSRSKEKLFF. The CDR3 nucleotides read TGTGCCAGTAGTGTGAGCCGGTCTAAGGAAAAACTGTTTTTT.